This is a list of T cell receptor beta chains from one sample in a study of T cell responses to AZD1222 COVID-19 vaccine. Measured with immunoSEQ multiplex PCR; TCRdb has only the in-frame clones, and not every one. There are 95,000 to 100,000 clones in the sample; about nine tenths occur only once, and approximately 1.3% lies in the top ten. This sample comprised peripheral blood, obtained on day 0 of AZD1222 vaccination. The source is an adult in good health. Each CDR3 is given with its conserved first and last residue. A D gene is named only where the DNA matches it firmly. Size is stated for part of the rows, as once, few or many counts, or as a class when the clone is expanded.

v_gene,abundance,d_gene,j_gene,CDR3aa,CDR3nt
TRBV28,NA,NA,TRBJ1-2,CASRRPSRGYTF,TGTGCCAGCAGACGACCCAGTCGGGGCTACACCTTC
TRBV7-2,once,NA,TRBJ1-1,CASSLPSGWNTEAFF,TGTGCCAGCAGCTTACCCTCGGGTTGGAACACTGAAGCTTTCTTT
TRBV5-6,once,TRBD1,TRBJ1-3,CASSPQGSGNTIYF,TGTGCCAGCAGCCCACAGGGGAGCGGAAACACCATATATTTT
TRBV5-4,NA,NA,TRBJ1-2,CASSPSGGSGYTF,TGTGCCAGCAGCCCCTCGGGAGGGAGTGGCTACACCTTC
TRBV19,NA,NA,TRBJ2-7,CASSTEKGSLFYEQYF,TGTGCCAGTAGTACTGAGAAGGGGTCTCTCTTCTACGAGCAGTACTTC
TRBV5-1,NA,TRBD1,TRBJ1-4,CASSSSRGDNEKLFF,TGCGCCAGCAGCTCCAGCAGGGGGGATAATGAAAAACTGTTTTTT
TRBV2,NA,NA,TRBJ1-4,CASSEWEREKLFF,TGTGCCAGCAGTGAATGGGAACGGGAAAAACTGTTTTTT
TRBV11-3,once,NA,TRBJ2-5,CASSRSDSIQETQYF,TGTGCCAGCAGCCGGAGCGACAGTATCCAAGAGACCCAGTACTTC
TRBV5-1,NA,NA,TRBJ1-2,CASSLTSSNYGYTF,TGCGCCAGCAGCTTGACTAGCTCTAACTATGGCTACACCTTC
TRBV27,NA,NA,TRBJ1-4,CASSRGNRANEKLFF,TGTGCCAGCTCTCGGGGCAACAGGGCAAATGAAAAACTGTTTTTT
TRBV5-1,NA,NA,TRBJ2-7,CASSLVQGYEQYF,TGCGCCAGCAGCTTGGTTCAGGGGTACGAGCAGTACTTC
TRBV6-6,NA,NA,TRBJ2-1,CASSYSRGEQFF,TGTGCCAGCAGTTACTCTAGGGGTGAGCAGTTCTTC
TRBV11-2,NA,NA,TRBJ1-2,CASRHQRAEDVGYTF,TGTGCCAGCAGACATCAACGGGCCGAGGACGTGGGCTACACCTTC
TRBV3-1/TRBV3-2,NA,NA,TRBJ1-3,CASSQSFGGRNTIYF,TGTGCCAGCAGCCAAAGCTTCGGGGGAAGAAACACCATATATTTT
TRBV6-5,NA,NA,TRBJ2-7,CASSLYRSAGWVFF,TGTGCCAGCAGTCTCTACCGCTCGGCAGGGTGGGTATTCTTC
TRBV29-1,NA,NA,TRBJ2-1,CSVVDKEGNEQFF,TGCAGCGTTGTGGATAAGGAGGGCAATGAGCAGTTCTTC
TRBV3-1/TRBV3-2,NA,NA,TRBJ2-6,CASSQDYVLTF,TGTGCCAGCAGCCAAGATTACGTCCTGACTTTC
TRBV16,NA,TRBD1,TRBJ2-1,CASSRGQGNNEQFF,TGTGCCAGCAGCCGGGGACAGGGCAACAATGAGCAGTTCTTC
TRBV5-1,NA,TRBD2,TRBJ2-1,CASSLAPSGGNNEQFF,TGCGCCAGCAGCTTGGCCCCAAGCGGGGGTAACAATGAGCAGTTCTTC
TRBV7-8,NA,NA,TRBJ2-2,CAGGQGAIPGELFF,TGTGCCGGAGGGCAGGGTGCGATCCCCGGGGAGCTGTTTTTT
TRBV3-1/TRBV3-2,NA,NA,TRBJ1-6,CASSQEGPTGGYSPLHF,TGTGCCAGCAGCCAAGAGGGTCCAACCGGAGGGTATTCACCCCTCCACTTT
TRBV3-1/TRBV3-2,NA,NA,TRBJ2-3,CASSQETVSTDTQYF,TGTGCCAGCAGCCAAGAGACCGTTTCCACAGATACGCAGTATTTT
TRBV7-2,NA,NA,TRBJ1-6,CASSLDSSYNSPLHF,TGTGCCAGCAGCTTAGACAGCTCCTATAATTCACCCCTCCACTTT
TRBV18,NA,NA,TRBJ1-6,CASSRDHNSPLHF,TGTGCCAGCTCACGCGATCATAATTCACCCCTCCACTTT
TRBV28,NA,NA,TRBJ1-2,CASSLLETNYGYTF,TGTGCCAGCAGTTTACTAGAGACTAACTATGGCTACACCTTC
TRBV5-1,NA,TRBD1,TRBJ2-7,CASSLPRTGYDEQYF,TGCGCCAGCAGCTTGCCCCGGACAGGGTATGACGAGCAGTACTTC
TRBV2,NA,NA,TRBJ1-1,CASGRTDNTEAFF,TGTGCCAGCGGGCGGACAGATAACACTGAAGCTTTCTTT
TRBV4-1,NA,NA,TRBJ2-5,CASSQASTLSQETQYF,TGCGCCAGCAGCCAAGCGTCGACCCTATCTCAAGAGACCCAGTACTTC
TRBV18,NA,NA,TRBJ1-3,CASSPQGSGNTIYF,TGTGCCAGCTCACCACAGGGCTCTGGAAACACCATATATTTT
TRBV5-4,NA,TRBD1,TRBJ1-6,CASSFRTGVGASPLHF,TGTGCCAGCAGCTTCCGGACAGGGGTAGGAGCTTCACCCCTCCACTTT